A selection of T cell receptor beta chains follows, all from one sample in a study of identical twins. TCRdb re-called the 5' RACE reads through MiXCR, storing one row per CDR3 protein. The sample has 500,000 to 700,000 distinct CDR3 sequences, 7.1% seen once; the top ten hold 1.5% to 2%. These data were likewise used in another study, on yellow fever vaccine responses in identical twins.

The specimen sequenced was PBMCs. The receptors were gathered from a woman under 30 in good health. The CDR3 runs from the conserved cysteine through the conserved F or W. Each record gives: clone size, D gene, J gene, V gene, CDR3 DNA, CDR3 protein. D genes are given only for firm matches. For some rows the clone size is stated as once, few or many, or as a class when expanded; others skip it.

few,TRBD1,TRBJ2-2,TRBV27,TGTGCCAGCAGACTGGGGACAGGGCGAACCGGGGAGCTGTTTTTT,CASRLGTGRTGELFF
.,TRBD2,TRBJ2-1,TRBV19,TGTGCCAGTAGTATAAGTCAATGGGAAGCGGGGGTCAGGAATGAGCAGTTCTTC,CASSISQWEAGVRNEQFF
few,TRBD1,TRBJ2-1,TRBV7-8,TGTGCCAGCAGCTTAGGAACAGGGGGCCTTAACAATGAGCAGTTCTTC,CASSLGTGGLNNEQFF
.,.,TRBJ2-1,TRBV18,TGTGCCAGCTCACCACCTTCCACACCGGGGGCGAATGAGCAGTTCTTC,CASSPPSTPGANEQFF
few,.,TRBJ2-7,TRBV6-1,TGTGCCAGCTCCCCCCCCCTGGGGCTAGTGGGCTCCTACGAGCAGTACTTC,CASSPPLGLVGSYEQYF
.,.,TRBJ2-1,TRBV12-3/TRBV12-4,TGTGCCAGCAGTCGACAAGGCCTTGGGTTCTGGGAGCAGTTCTTC,CASSRQGLGFWEQFF
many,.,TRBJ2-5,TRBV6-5,TGTGCCAGCAGTTACCTGACTGGTGAAGAGACCCAGTACTTC,CASSYLTGEETQYF
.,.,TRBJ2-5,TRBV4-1,TGCGCCAGCAGCCAAGTTGGCGACTATCTCCAAGAGACCCAGTACTTC,CASSQVGDYLQETQYF
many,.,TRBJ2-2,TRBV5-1,TGCGCCAGCAGTATGCGGAGCGACCAGAACACCGGGGAGCTGTTTTTT,CASSMRSDQNTGELFF
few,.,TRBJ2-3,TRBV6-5,TGTGCCAGCAGTTATCCCGGGGGAGAGAGCACAGATACGCAGTATTTT,CASSYPGGESTDTQYF
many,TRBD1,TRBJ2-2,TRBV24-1,TGTGCCACCAGTGAATACAACAGGGGGTATAACGGGGAGCTGTTTTTT,CATSEYNRGYNGELFF